The sequence of this T cell receptor beta chain was determined in a study of blood T cell repertoires in COVID-19. In the study overall: There were acute and convalescent COVID-19 samples, and they came from the United States, Italy and Spain. The analysed material was cDNA or gDNA that came from T cells, B-cell-depleted T cells, or PBMCs.

Original analysis: How many nucleated cells were present was estimated from reference gene primer amplification. TCRdb keeps only in-frame clones here, not all; method: immunoSEQ multiplex PCR. V, J and clone size derive from that table, while D and trimming were established from the DNA sequence. The top ten clones hold around 14% of a sample with 70,000 to 95,000 clones, under 85% of them seen once. The CDR3 spans 15 residues. CDR1 is SGHNT, CDR2 YENEEA, per germline. Trimming took 5 bases from V and 6 from J; bases not matched to a gene: 9. This clone was seen a handful of times. Sequenced material: peripheral blood. This chain joins TRBV11-3 and TRBJ2-3, with 9 bases fitting TRBD1. The receptor was derived from a human donor in a cohort sampled during active COVID-19. The CDR3 is CASSDRGKGFDTQYF. In DNA form, the CDR3 reads TGTGCCAGCAGCGACAGGGGGAAGGGCTTTGATACGCAGTATTTT.